This is a list of T cell receptor beta chains from one sample in a study of T cell responses to AZD1222 COVID-19 vaccine. The repertoire was sequenced with immunoSEQ multiplex PCR; TCRdb's copy has only in-frame clones and lacks some. The sample contains more than 95,000 clones, over 75% of which appear only once. Sequenced material: peripheral blood, taken on day 0 of AZD1222 vaccination. The receptors were gathered from an adult in good health. Both conserved end residues are part of each CDR3. A D gene is named only where the DNA matches it firmly. The size entry is marked missing in some rows and otherwise reads once, few, many or a size class.

V	D	size	J	DNA	CDR3
TRBV6-5	-	-	TRBJ2-3	TGTGCCAGCAGGCCCGTTGCGGGCGGCCCAGATACGCAGTATTTT	CASRPVAGGPDTQYF
TRBV27	-	-	TRBJ2-1	TGTGCCAGCAGGACGGGGCGATACAATGAGCAGTTCTTC	CASRTGRYNEQFF
TRBV18	TRBD1	once	TRBJ1-5	TGTGCCAGCTCGACAGGGCGGGATCAGCCCCAGCATTTT	CASSTGRDQPQHF
TRBV6-5	-	-	TRBJ1-4	TGTGCCACCATGGATCGTGGGGGCAATGAAAAACTGTTTTTT	CATMDRGGNEKLFF
TRBV18	-	-	TRBJ1-6	TGTGCCAGCTCACCACGGGACACTAATTCACCCCTCCACTTT	CASSPRDTNSPLHF
TRBV15	-	-	TRBJ1-2	TGTGCCACCAGCAGAGATCTCCTCCAAGGCTATGGCTACACCTTC	CATSRDLLQGYGYTF
TRBV2	-	few	TRBJ2-1	TGTGCCAGCAGTGACGGACGGCGGATTTACAATGAGCAGTTCTTC	CASSDGRRIYNEQFF
TRBV4-1	-	-	TRBJ1-5	TGCGCCAGCAGCCAAGATTTCAGGGGACGCAATCAGCCCCAGCATTTT	CASSQDFRGRNQPQHF
TRBV20-1	-	-	TRBJ1-2	TGCAGTACCGGTGGCTACACCTTC	CSTGGYTF
TRBV5-1	-	-	TRBJ1-1	TGCGCCAGCAGCTTGGGATTGGGTTGGGGGGAGGATACTGAAGCTTTCTTT	CASSLGLGWGEDTEAFF
TRBV4-1	TRBD1	-	TRBJ1-1	TGCGCCAGCAGCCACATACAGGGGCGGACTGAAGCTTTCTTT	CASSHIQGRTEAFF
TRBV27	TRBD1	-	TRBJ1-4	TGTGCCAGCAGTTTAGGGACAGCATATGAAAAACTGTTTTTT	CASSLGTAYEKLFF
TRBV9	-	-	TRBJ1-6	TGTGCCAGCAGCGAAGGACCAACGGAAAATTCACCCCTCCACTTT	CASSEGPTENSPLHF
TRBV19	-	-	TRBJ1-2	TGTGCCAGTAGTATTCTGGGTCCTAACTATGGCTACACCTTC	CASSILGPNYGYTF
TRBV3-1/TRBV3-2	-	-	TRBJ1-1	TGTGCCAGCAGCCAAGATCCCAGCCAGATGAACACTGAAGCTTTCTTT	CASSQDPSQMNTEAFF
TRBV6-4	TRBD2	-	TRBJ2-5	TGTGCCAGCAGTGACTCGACTAGTGGGGGGGAAGAGACCCAGTACTTC	CASSDSTSGGEETQYF
TRBV14	TRBD1	-	TRBJ2-1	TGTGCCAGCAGCCCGGGACAGGGGGCGTCCCATGAGCAGTTCTTC	CASSPGQGASHEQFF
TRBV12-2	-	-	TRBJ2-2	TGTGCAAGTCGCTTAGTTGGCAGGGGGCGTACGGACACCGGGGAGCTGTTTTTT	CASRLVGRGRTDTGELFF
TRBV19	TRBD1	-	TRBJ1-3	TGTGCCAGTAGTTCCCGGACAGGGGCTGGAAACACCATATATTTT	CASSSRTGAGNTIYF
TRBV10-3	-	-	TRBJ1-6	TGTGCCATCAGTGAGGACAGCGAATATAATTCACCCCTCCACTTT	CAISEDSEYNSPLHF
TRBV10-3	TRBD1	-	TRBJ2-7	TGTGCCATCAGTGATTCGGGACAGGGAAACTACGAGCAGTACTTC	CAISDSGQGNYEQYF
TRBV4-1	TRBD1	once	TRBJ1-1	TGCGCCAGCAGCCAAACGCCGGGACAGGGGTTTGAAGCTTTCTTT	CASSQTPGQGFEAFF
TRBV25-1	-	-	TRBJ2-1	TGTGCCAGCAGCCAAGGTGGGCCGGCTCTGTTCTTC	CASSQGGPALFF
TRBV9	TRBD1	-	TRBJ1-3	TGTGCCAGCAGCGTAGGGACAGGCCTAAGCTCTGGAAACACCATATATTTT	CASSVGTGLSSGNTIYF
TRBV7-9	-	-	TRBJ2-7	TGTGCCAGCAGCTTAGTGGGGGGAGAGATGCAGTACTTC	CASSLVGGEMQYF
TRBV6-5	TRBD1	-	TRBJ2-7	TGTGCCAGCAGCGGGACAGCTTACGAGCAGTACTTC	CASSGTAYEQYF
TRBV11-2	TRBD2	-	TRBJ2-7	TGTGCCAGCAGCTTAGACGGGGGGGCCTACGAGCAGTACTTC	CASSLDGGAYEQYF
TRBV7-8	-	-	TRBJ1-1	TGTGCCAGCAGCCCAACGGTGCTGGGGAAGGGAGGAGCTTTCTTT	CASSPTVLGKGGAFF
TRBV27	TRBD2	-	TRBJ2-3	TGTGCCAGCAGCCGGACTAGCGGGGATCCCACAGATACGCAGTATTTT	CASSRTSGDPTDTQYF
TRBV30	TRBD1	-	TRBJ1-2	TGTGCCTGGAGCCCTAGGGGGCGACAGGGAGTTTATGGCTACACCTTC	CAWSPRGRQGVYGYTF
TRBV28	-	-	TRBJ2-7	TGTGCCAGCAGTTTTGAGTTTACCTCCTACGAGCAGTACTTC	CASSFEFTSYEQYF
TRBV11-2	-	-	TRBJ1-5	TGTGCCAGCAGCTTAGATTTCGGGGGAAATCAGCCCCAGCATTTT	CASSLDFGGNQPQHF
TRBV7-2	-	-	TRBJ2-2	TGTGCCAGCAGTGTTGACGGTCTCTTAGAGCTGTTTTTT	CASSVDGLLELFF
TRBV11-3	-	-	TRBJ2-2	TGTGCCAGCAGCTTAAGGGAGGCGAACACCGGGGAGCTGTTTTTT	CASSLREANTGELFF
TRBV10-1	TRBD1	-	TRBJ2-3	TGCGCCAGCAGTGATGGCGGCCGGGACAGTCGTCCGGATACGCAGTATTTT	CASSDGGRDSRPDTQYF
TRBV28	-	-	TRBJ1-2	TGTGCCAGCAGCTCCCCTATCACTCTCGCCAACTATGGCTACACCTTC	CASSSPITLANYGYTF
TRBV11-3	TRBD1	-	TRBJ2-3	TGTGCCAGCAGTTCCGGGACAGACACAGATACGCAGTATTTT	CASSSGTDTDTQYF
TRBV3-1/TRBV3-2	-	-	TRBJ2-3	TGTGCCAGCAGCCAAGCGGTCAACTCAGATACGCAGTATTTT	CASSQAVNSDTQYF
TRBV2	-	-	TRBJ2-6	TGTGCCAGCATTTCGTCCGGGGGCCAAATCTCTGGGGCCAACGTCCTGACTTTC	CASISSGGQISGANVLTF
TRBV5-1	-	-	TRBJ1-1	TGCGCCAGCAGCTTGGAAAGGGGGGACACTGAAGCTTTCTTT	CASSLERGDTEAFF
TRBV19	-	-	TRBJ2-1	TGTGCCAGTAGTCTCCAGGGGCGGAGCTCCTACAATGAGCAGTTCTTC	CASSLQGRSSYNEQFF
TRBV13	TRBD1	-	TRBJ1-6	TGTGCCAGCAGCCCCGGGTCGTGGACAGGGGAATCACCCCTCCACTTT	CASSPGSWTGESPLHF
TRBV7-9	-	once	TRBJ1-5	TGTGCCAGCAGCTTATCTTCTCGGGATCAGCCCCAGCATTTT	CASSLSSRDQPQHF
TRBV19	-	-	TRBJ1-2	TGTGCCAGTAGTATCCGGCTTGGAAGGAGGGACTATGGCTACACCTTC	CASSIRLGRRDYGYTF
TRBV2	-	-	TRBJ1-5	TGTGCCAGCACTCCTGACAGGAGTAGCAATCAGCCCCAGCATTTT	CASTPDRSSNQPQHF
TRBV18	-	-	TRBJ1-1	TGTGCCAGCACAGAAGGGGTTCGGACTGAAGCTTTCTTT	CASTEGVRTEAFF
TRBV13	-	few	TRBJ2-7	TGTGCCAGCAGCCCAGAAGTGGGTGCCCCCTACGAGCAGTACTTC	CASSPEVGAPYEQYF
TRBV19	-	-	TRBJ1-5	TGTGCCAGCTCGGACATTAGCAATCAGCCCCAGCATTTT	CASSDISNQPQHF
TRBV5-4	-	-	TRBJ2-6	TGTGCCAGCAGCTTTTATTCCGGATCTGGGGCCAACGTCCTGACTTTC	CASSFYSGSGANVLTF
TRBV10-3	TRBD1	-	TRBJ1-3	TGTGCCATCAGCTCGACAGGGAAGACTGGAAACACCATATATTTT	CAISSTGKTGNTIYF
TRBV25-1	-	-	TRBJ1-2	TGTGCCAGCATCTCTAAGGGAAGGTTGATGAATGGCTACACCTTC	CASISKGRLMNGYTF
TRBV2	TRBD2	-	TRBJ2-1	TGTGCCAGCGCCGGGACTAGCGGAGATGAGCAGTTCTTC	CASAGTSGDEQFF
TRBV5-1	TRBD1	-	TRBJ1-1	TGCGCCAGCAGCTCGACAGGGAATGTCATGAACACTGAAGCTTTCTTT	CASSSTGNVMNTEAFF
TRBV2	TRBD1	once	TRBJ1-2	TGTGCCAGCAGTCGAGGGACAGAGAACTATGGCTACACCTTC	CASSRGTENYGYTF
TRBV3-1/TRBV3-2	TRBD2	-	TRBJ2-1	TGTGCCAGCAGCCAAGAGACTAGCGGGGGGCCTGTTAATGAGCAGTTCTTC	CASSQETSGGPVNEQFF
TRBV7-7	TRBD1	-	TRBJ2-3	TGTGCTAGCAGCATACAGGGGGCAGATACGCAGTATTTT	CASSIQGADTQYF
TRBV3-1/TRBV3-2	-	once	TRBJ2-1	TGTGCCAGCAGCCATTACCCCGGCTCCTACAATGAGCAGTTCTTC	CASSHYPGSYNEQFF